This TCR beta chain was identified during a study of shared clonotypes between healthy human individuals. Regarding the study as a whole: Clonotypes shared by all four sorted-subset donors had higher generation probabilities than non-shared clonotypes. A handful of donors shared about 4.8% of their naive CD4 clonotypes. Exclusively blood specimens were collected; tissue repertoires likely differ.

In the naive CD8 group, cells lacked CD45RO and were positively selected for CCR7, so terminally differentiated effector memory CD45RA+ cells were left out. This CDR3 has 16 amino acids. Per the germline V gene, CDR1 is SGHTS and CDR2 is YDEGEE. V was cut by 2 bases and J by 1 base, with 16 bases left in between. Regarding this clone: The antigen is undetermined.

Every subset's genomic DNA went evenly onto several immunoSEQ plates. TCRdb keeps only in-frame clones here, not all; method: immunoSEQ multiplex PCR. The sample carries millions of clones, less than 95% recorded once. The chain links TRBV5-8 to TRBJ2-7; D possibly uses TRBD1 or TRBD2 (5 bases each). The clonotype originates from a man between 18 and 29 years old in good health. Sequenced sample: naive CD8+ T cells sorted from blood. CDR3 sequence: CASSFWAGTDSYEQYF. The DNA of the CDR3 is TGTGCCAGCAGCTTCTGGGCCGGGACGGATTCCTACGAGCAGTACTTC.